One sample yielded the 15 T cell receptor beta chains listed below, sequenced in a study of blood T cell repertoires in COVID-19. Repertoires were generated with immunoSEQ multiplex PCR, while TCRdb's copy carries only in-frame clones and drops some. The repertoire holds fewer than 350,000 clones, with under 90% as singletons. The sample was PBMCs or T cells enriched from blood (not recorded which). These receptors originate from a man aged 55 to 69 who had recovered from COVID-19.

The table lists this clone with a count of one. The V and J genes are TRBV18 and TRBJ1-1; unclear D gene. The V gene's germline CDR1 is KGHSH and CDR2 LQKENI. V dropped 7 bases and J dropped 0 bases, with 9 bases sitting between them. This CDR3 has 13 amino acids. CDR3 sequence: CASFEAVNTEAFF. The CDR3, as DNA: TGTGCCAGCTTCGAGGCAGTGAACACTGAAGCTTTCTTT.

This sequence joins TRBV4-2 and TRBJ1-2, with D unclear. This CDR3 spans 16 amino acids. CDR1 and CDR2 (germline): LGHNA, YNFKEQ. The V gene lost 0 bases and the J gene lost 3 bases, with 14 bases spanning the gap. Here the CDR3 DNA reads TGTGCCAGCAGCCAAGATCCCGGCCAGGAGGACTATGGCTACACCTTC. Its protein product is CASSQDPGQEDYGYTF.

V usage is TRBV6-4 and J usage is TRBJ1-2; no reliable D call. The CDR3 is 13 amino acids. From germline, CDR1 is MRHNA and CDR2 SNTAGT. The ends were cut back, 3 bases at V and 5 bases at J, with 10 bases in the middle. CDR3 nucleotides: TGTGCCAGCAGTGAGTACGGTTCATATGGCTACACCTTC. Translated, it gives CASSEYGSYGYTF.

This clone appeared once. The chain recombines TRBV24-1 with TRBJ1-5; a weak D match, TRBD1 (5 bases). Germline V gene data show CDR1 as KGHDR and CDR2 as SFDVKD. This CDR3 region has 14 residues. Trimming removed 4 bases at V and 5 bases at J, with 11 bases between. The CDR3 region is CATSESVGDQPQHF. The CDR3 DNA reads as TGTGCCACCAGTGAGTCAGTAGGGGATCAGCCCCAGCATTTT.

The chain combines TRBV18 with TRBJ2-7, with D possibly being TRBD2 (5 bases). The V gene's germline CDR1 is KGHSH and CDR2 LQKENI. Trimming pared 3 bases from V and 3 bases from J, leaving 9 bases between. This CDR3 contains 13 residues. CDR3 residues: CASSPRGDYEQYF. The CDR3, as DNA: TGTGCCAGCTCACCCCGGGGAGACTACGAGCAGTACTTC.

The chain joins TRBV28 to TRBJ2-7; no reliable D call. There are 11 residues in the CDR3. Germline CDR1 is MDHEN and CDR2 is SYDVKM. V lost 6 bases and J 4 bases, leaving 7 bases between the germline ends. The CDR3 DNA reads as TGTGCCAGCAGCTTCCCGTACGAGCAGTACTTC. Translated, it gives CASSFPYEQYF.

The chain links TRBV25-1 to TRBJ1-1; 12 bases match TRBD1. This CDR3 is 18 amino acids long. Per the germline V gene, CDR1 is MGHDK and CDR2 is SYGVNS. The V gene end was trimmed by 5 bases and the J gene end by 5 bases; junction bases not matched to a gene: 15. The CDR3 DNA reads as TGTGCCAGCAGTCCATATACCGGGACAGGGGGCGTTTTTACTGAAGCTTTCTTT. Its translation: CASSPYTGTGGVFTEAFF.

The chain uses TRBV24-1 and TRBJ1-1; D perhaps matches TRBD1 (6 bases). Germline-derived CDR1 and CDR2 are KGHDR and SFDVKD. The CDR3 is made up of 12 amino acids. V dropped 1 base and J dropped 11 bases, with 10 bases sitting between them. DNA of the CDR3: TGTGCCACCAGTGATTTAGGGGGTCTGGCTTTCTTT. This encodes CATSDLGGLAFF.

The rearrangement links TRBV7-2 to TRBJ1-4, with TRBD1 identical over 9 bases. The CDR3 extends over 16 amino acids. Germline CDR1 and CDR2: SGHTA and FQGNSA. With V trimmed by 5 bases and J by 7 bases, 11 bases remained unmatched. The CDR3 nucleotides are TGTGCCAGCAGCCCGCGAACCGGGACAGGGAGTGAAAAACTGTTTTTT. Encoded protein: CASSPRTGTGSEKLFF.

The chain combines TRBV30 with TRBJ1-2, with D unresolved. Between the trimmed V and J ends, which lost 5 bases and 14 bases, there was a span of 15 bases. Germline CDR1 is GTSNPN and CDR2 is SVGIG (reference sequence). The CDR3 loop spans 10 amino acids. CDR3 coding DNA: TGTGCCTGGGGGCGGGCAGGCTCGACCTTC. Protein: CAWGRAGSTF.

This rearrangement joins TRBV27 to TRBJ2-1; 8 nucleotides agree with TRBD2. The germline V gene encodes CDR1 MNHEY and CDR2 SMNVEV (reference sequence). V lost 3 bases, J lost 10 bases, and 11 bases stayed unmatched. CDR3 length: 15 amino acids. Here the CDR3 DNA reads TGTGCCAGCAGTTTGACGGGAGGGCCTCCGCGGGAGCAGTTCTTC. Amino acid sequence: CASSLTGGPPREQFF.

The chain carries TRBV29-1 and TRBJ1-5, with 9 bases that match TRBD1. V dropped 6 bases and J dropped 6; count of bases not matched to a gene: 6. CDR1 is SQVTM and CDR2 is ANQGSEA in the germline V gene. The CDR3 length is 13 residues. CDR3 in amino acids: CSVIDRGGQPQHF. CDR3 in DNA: TGCAGCGTGATCGACAGGGGGGGTCAGCCCCAGCATTTT.

The chain couples TRBV14 to TRBJ2-1; 12 bases match TRBD2. CDR3 length: 15 residues. Germline V gene lookup returns CDR1 SGHDN and CDR2 FVKESK. V lost 4 bases to trimming and J lost 10 bases; unmatched junction nucleotides: 8. Written as DNA, the CDR3 is TGTGCCAGCAGCCCGACTAGCGGGAGCAACCTAGAGCAGTTCTTC. Translating gives CASSPTSGSNLEQFF.

This clone was seen once. The chain couples TRBV6-2 or TRBV6-3 to TRBJ2-4; the D is unclear. Germline CDR1 is MNHEY and CDR2 is SVGEGT. V was trimmed by 4 bases and J by 0 bases, leaving 7 bases between them. The CDR3 is 14 residues long. The CDR3 bases are TGTGCCAGCAGTTCGACTGGAGCCAAAAACATTCAGTACTTC. It translates to CASSSTGAKNIQYF.

This clone was observed a single time. CDR3 sequence (DNA): TGTGCCAGCAGCACCGGACAGGGGAACACCGGGGAGCTGTTTTTT. Its translation: CASSTGQGNTGELFF. J is TRBJ2-2 and V is TRBV7-9, with 8 positions matching TRBD1. The germline CDR1 and CDR2 sequences are SEHNR and FQNEAQ (reference sequence). The CDR3 is made up of 15 amino acids. J gave up 1 base and V 5 bases, and 3 bases lay outside the gene matches.